This TCR beta chain stems from a study of blood T cells in healthy people across ages. Findings and limits, study-wide: Unsorted PBMC input precluded a conclusive naive versus antigen-experienced comparison.

It was with a sample-barcoded 5' primer and a J-beta primer mix that a second PCR of about 6 to 12 cycles was run. A 12-random-nucleotide template-switch adaptor tagged each cDNA molecule. TCRdb redid the calling of the 5' RACE reads with MiXCR, one entry per CDR3 protein. The sample records roughly 1 million distinct CDR3 sequences, roughly a quarter being singletons. As for this clonotype: No antigen is known for it.

Germline V gene data show CDR1 as SGHTA and CDR2 as FQGNSA. There are 14 residues in the CDR3. Deletions cut 5 bases from V and 5 bases from J, with 14 bases between. The same sample was also studied in work on T cells of mothers and their children. From that paper: The shaping of TCR recombination output by thymic selection is similar in related and unrelated pairs. Slightly higher overlap, not significant, was seen in related mother-child pairs than in unrelated pairs.

The clonotype was recovered from a girl aged 2 to 10 in good health. The specimen sequenced was blood. V is TRBV7-2 and J is TRBJ2-3; D ambiguous. The CDR3 nucleotides are TGTGCCAGCAGCCTACTCCCGCACGGAGATACGCAGTATTTT. This codes for CASSLLPHGDTQYF.